This entry lists 17 T cell receptor beta chains sequenced from one sample in a study of blood T cell repertoires in COVID-19. Profiling relied on immunoSEQ multiplex PCR, and the TCRdb table lists in-frame clones only, not all of them. This table has tens of thousands of clones, roughly 82% appearing once. Specimen: peripheral blood. All receptors derive from a man in his fifties or sixties with acute or convalescent COVID-19.

V gene TRBV19 combines with J gene TRBJ2-2; D is ambiguous. The CDR3 contains 15 residues. Germline loops: CDR1 LNHDA, CDR2 SQIVND (reference sequence). V lost 10 bases, J lost 0 bases, and 15 bases lay in between. The CDR3 here is CAIRQTFANTGELFF. The CDR3 DNA reads as TGTGCCATCCGACAAACTTTCGCGAACACCGGGGAGCTGTTTTTT. Full variable domain (missing parts from reference TRBV19 and TRBJ2-2): DGGITQSPKYLFRKEGQNVTLSCEQNLNHDAMYWYRQDPGQGLRLIYYSQIVNDFQKGDIAEGYSVSREKKESFPLTVTSAQKNPTAFYLCAIRQTFANTGELFFGEGSRLTVL.

The chain links TRBV7-3 to TRBJ2-3; 7 nucleotides align to TRBD2. Germline CDR1 reads SGHTA; CDR2 reads FQGTGA. The CDR3 runs to 15 residues. The V and J ends lost 5 bases and 1 base, in that order; junction bases with no gene match: 6. DNA for the CDR3: TGTGCCAGCAGCCAATGGGGGGGAGGCACAGATACGCAGTATTTT. This gives the protein CASSQWGGGTDTQYF.

This chain connects TRBV13 to TRBJ1-6; the match to TRBD1 covers 10 bases. Germline CDR1 is PRHDT and CDR2 is FYEKMQ (reference sequence). With V trimmed by 1 base and J by 6 bases, 3 bases remained unmatched. This CDR3 has 16 amino acids. The DNA of the CDR3 is TGTGCCAGCAGCTTAGTTGGGGACAGGGGTAATTCACCCCTCCACTTT. Its translation: CASSLVGDRGNSPLHF.

The chain employs TRBV11-2 and TRBJ2-1; 7 bases are shared with TRBD1. Per the germline V gene, CDR1 is SGHAT and CDR2 is FQNNGV. The V segment lost 0 bases and the J segment 4 bases; nucleotides outside the gene matches: 6. There are 16 residues in the CDR3. The CDR3 region is CASSLDRGRFYNEQFF. CDR3 bases: TGTGCCAGCAGCTTAGATAGGGGGCGGTTTTACAATGAGCAGTTCTTC.

The chain has TRBV7-9 and TRBJ1-1, with 9 bases that match TRBD1. V lost 2 bases and J lost 4; bases outside the gene matches: 5. CDR3 length: 15 amino acids. Germline V lookup: CDR1 SEHNR, CDR2 FQNEAQ (reference sequence). The CDR3 DNA reads TGTGCCAGCAGCTTAACAGGGGGCGCCGGCACTGAAGCTTTCTTT. Its translation: CASSLTGGAGTEAFF.

V usage is TRBV5-1 and J usage is TRBJ1-1; 10 positions match TRBD1. The CDR3 has 16 amino acids. Losses at the gene ends were 4 bases for V and 2 bases for J; bases not matched to a gene: 8. Looked up from germline, CDR1 is SGHRS and CDR2 is YFSETQ. CDR3 amino acids: CASSRTTGGLNTEAFF. The CDR3 DNA reads TGCGCCAGCAGCCGTACGACAGGGGGCTTAAACACTGAAGCTTTCTTT. The full variable domain, completed using reference TRBV5-1 and TRBJ1-1, is KAGVTQTPRYLIKTRGQQVTLSCSPISGHRSVSWYQQTPGQGLQFLFEYFSETQRNKGNFPGRFSGRQFSNSRSEMNVSTLELGDSALYLCASSRTTGGLNTEAFFGQGTRLTVV.

The chain joins TRBV7-8 to TRBJ1-6; 8 bases map to TRBD1. Germline loops: CDR1 SGHVS, CDR2 FQNEAQ. The CDR3 has 17 residues. With V trimmed by 5 bases and J by 0 bases, 6 bases remained unmatched. For the CDR3, the DNA is TGTGCCAGCAGCCCAGGGGGCAGGAGCTCCTATAATTCACCCCTCCACTTT. This encodes CASSPGGRSSYNSPLHF. Full variable domain (outside the CDR3, taken from reference TRBV7-8 and TRBJ1-6): GAGVSQSPRYKVAKRGQDVALRCDPISGHVSLFWYQQALGQGPEFLTYFQNEAQLDKSGLPSDRFFAERPEGSVSTLKIQRTQQEDSAVYLCASSPGGRSSYNSPLHFGNGTRLTVT.

The chain couples TRBV6-2 or TRBV6-3 to TRBJ1-1; D unresolved. Germline V lookup: CDR1 MNHEY, CDR2 SVGEGT. The V end was cut by 2 bases, the J end by 4 bases, with 11 bases between. This CDR3 is built from 14 residues. The DNA of the CDR3 is TGTGCCAGCAGTTACGGTAGAGGGCGCACTGAAGCTTTCTTT. Its protein product is CASSYGRGRTEAFF.

The chain couples TRBV7-6 to TRBJ2-5; unclear D gene. Trimming took off 5 bases at V and 0 bases at J, with 16 bases between the two ends. Germline V gene data show CDR1 as SGHVS and CDR2 as FNYEAQ. This CDR3 spans 16 amino acids. The CDR3 region is CASSGNHYQYQETQYF. The CDR3 DNA sequence: TGTGCCAGCAGCGGAAACCACTACCAGTACCAAGAGACCCAGTACTTC.

V and J are TRBV10-3 and TRBJ1-3, with TRBD1 identical over 7 bases. The J segment lost 0 bases and the V segment lost 11 bases, leaving 7 bases of the junction unmatched. The germline gives CDR1 ENHRY, CDR2 SYGVKD. The CDR3 has 14 amino acids. The CDR3: CAVRDSNSGNTIYF. CDR3 coding DNA: TGTGCCGTACGGGACAGTAACTCTGGAAACACCATATATTTT.

The chain has TRBV6-6 and TRBJ1-5; weak D call: TRBD1 (6 bases). Germline V gives CDR1 MNHNY, CDR2 SVGAGI (reference sequence). The CDR3 spans 15 residues. The V and J ends lost 4 bases and 3 bases respectively, with 13 bases between them. DNA for the CDR3: TGTGCCAGCAGTTTACCGGGACAACTCAATCAGCCCCAGCATTTT. Its protein is CASSLPGQLNQPQHF.

The chain joins TRBV19 to TRBJ1-5, with a weak D call TRBD1 (5 bases). V was shortened by 5 bases and J by 2 bases, with 7 bases between the two germline ends. Germline V gives CDR1 LNHDA, CDR2 SQIVND (reference sequence). The CDR3 consists of 13 residues. The CDR3 DNA reads as TGTGCCAGTAGTGACAGCGGCAATCAGCCCCAGCATTTT. It translates to CASSDSGNQPQHF.

The rearrangement uses TRBV11-1 and TRBJ2-1, with no clear D. The V end lost 1 base, the J end lost 1 base, and 5 bases lay between the germline ends. Germline V gives CDR1 SGHAT, CDR2 FQDESV (reference sequence). CDR3 length equals 14 residues. The CDR3 DNA is TGTGCCAGCAGCTTAGGAGGTTCCTACAATGAGCAGTTCTTC. This gives the protein CASSLGGSYNEQFF.

The chain has TRBV5-8 and TRBJ2-7, with D possibly TRBD2 on 6 matching bases. From germline, CDR1 is SGHTS and CDR2 YDEGEE. The CDR3 spans 17 residues. The V end lost 4 bases, the J end lost 2 bases, and 22 bases lay between the germline ends. The CDR3, as DNA: TGTGCCAGCAGCCCCACGGGGGAGCCCAGAGATACCTACGAGCAGTACTTC. Translating it yields CASSPTGEPRDTYEQYF.

In its sample, this clone was seen once. The J gene is TRBJ2-7, the V gene TRBV7-8; weak D call: TRBD1 (5 bases). The CDR3 has 13 residues. Trimming removed 2 bases at V and 5 bases at J, with 10 bases between. CDR1 is SGHVS, CDR2 FQNEAQ, per germline. The CDR3: CASSLPDSHEQYF. CDR3 nucleotides: TGTGCCAGCAGCTTACCAGACAGCCACGAGCAGTACTTC.

This clone was counted once. The chain is built from TRBV9 and TRBJ2-2; 7 nucleotides line up with TRBD1. CDR1 and CDR2 (germline): SGDLS, YYNGEE. The CDR3 loop spans 15 amino acids. After removal of 0 bases from V and 6 bases from J, the junction contained 5 bases not matched to a gene. CDR3: CASSVGDSLAGELFF. Written as DNA, the CDR3 is TGTGCCAGCAGCGTAGGGGACAGTTTGGCCGGGGAGCTGTTTTTT.

This clone was detected a few times. This chain connects TRBV6-1 to TRBJ1-1, with 10 bases identical to TRBD1. The CDR3 has 15 residues. Trimming at V came to 3 bases and at J to 3 bases, leaving 4 bases not matched to a gene. Per germline, CDR1 MNHNS and CDR2 SASEGT. The CDR3 loop is CASSEEDRGYTEAFF. CDR3 sequence (DNA): TGTGCCAGCAGTGAGGAGGACAGGGGGTACACTGAAGCTTTCTTT.